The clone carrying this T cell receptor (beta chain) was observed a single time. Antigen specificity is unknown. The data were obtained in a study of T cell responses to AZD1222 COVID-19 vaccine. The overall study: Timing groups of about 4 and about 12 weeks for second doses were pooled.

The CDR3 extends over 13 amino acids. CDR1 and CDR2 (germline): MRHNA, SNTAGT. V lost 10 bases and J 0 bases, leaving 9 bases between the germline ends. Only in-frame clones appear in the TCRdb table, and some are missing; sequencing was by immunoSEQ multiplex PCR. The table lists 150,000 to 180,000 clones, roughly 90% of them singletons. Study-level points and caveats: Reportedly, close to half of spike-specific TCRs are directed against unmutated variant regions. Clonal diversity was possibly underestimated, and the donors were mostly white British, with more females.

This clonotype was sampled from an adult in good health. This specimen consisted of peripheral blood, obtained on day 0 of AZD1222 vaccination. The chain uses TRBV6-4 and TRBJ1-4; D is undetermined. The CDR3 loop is CAIQTPTNEKLFF. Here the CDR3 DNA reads TGTGCCATCCAGACACCAACTAATGAAAAACTGTTTTTT.